This is a list of T cell receptor beta chains from one sample in a study of T cells in Graves' hyperthyroidism and ophthalmopathy. TCRdb re-called the multiplex PCR reads with MiXCR, one entry per CDR3 protein. The sample consists of 500,000 to 600,000 distinct CDR3 sequences, 46% of them appearing once. The sequencing sample was made of peripheral blood or thyroid tissue (not recorded which). The receptors here all came from an adult woman with Graves' disease, either hyperthyroidism or ophthalmopathy (not recorded which). Each CDR3 is given with its conserved first and last residue. A D gene is named only where the DNA matches it firmly. Some rows mark clone size as missing; the rest say once, few, many or name a class of expanded clone.

D | J | V | size | DNA | CDR3
TRBD1 | TRBJ1-1 | TRBV29-1 | . | TGCAGCCTTACAGGGGACACTGAAGCTTTCTTT | CSLTGDTEAFF
. | TRBJ2-6 | TRBV7-9 | few | TGTGCCAGCAGCTTCGCAGGCACCGGGGCCAACGTCCTGACTTTC | CASSFAGTGANVLTF
TRBD1 | TRBJ2-7 | TRBV29-1 | . | TGCAGCGCCGAGACAGGGGTCGACGAGCAGTACTTC | CSAETGVDEQYF
. | TRBJ1-5 | TRBV27 | . | TGTGCCAGCAGTACACAGGGCCCGTATCAGCCCCAGCATTTT | CASSTQGPYQPQHF
TRBD2 | TRBJ2-7 | TRBV6-1 | . | TGTGCCAGCAGTGAAAGACCCTCAAATCTAGCGGGAGTAGCCTACGAGCAGTACTTC | CASSERPSNLAGVAYEQYF
. | TRBJ2-2 | TRBV7-9 | many | TGTGCCAGCAGCTCCGACAGGAGTTCGAACACCGGGGAGCTGTTTTTT | CASSSDRSSNTGELFF
. | TRBJ1-4 | TRBV29-1 | once | TGCAGCGTTGAGAAGGCAACTAATGAAAAACTGTTTTTT | CSVEKATNEKLFF
TRBD1 | TRBJ1-1 | TRBV10-2 | . | TGCGCCAGCAGTGATCGGGACAGCAACACTGAAGCTTCCTTT | CASSDRDSNTEASF
. | TRBJ2-5 | TRBV9 | . | TGTGCCAGCAGCGTCAACGGGGGCCGTCCGGAGACCCAGTACTTC | CASSVNGGRPETQYF
TRBD1 | TRBJ1-1 | TRBV10-1 | . | TGCGCCAGCAGTGGGGACAGTTTCCGAGCTTTCTTT | CASSGDSFRAFF
. | TRBJ2-2 | TRBV7-9 | . | TGTGCCAGCAGCTTCGAGTGGGAGCTGTTTTTT | CASSFEWELFF
TRBD1 | TRBJ2-3 | TRBV19 | few | TGTGCCAGTAGTATAGGACAGGGGAGCACAGATACGCAGTATTTT | CASSIGQGSTDTQYF
TRBD1 | TRBJ2-7 | TRBV7-9 | many | TGTGCCAGCAGCTTACTGACAGGGGGCTACGGTGAGCAGTACTTC | CASSLLTGGYGEQYF
. | TRBJ2-2 | TRBV20-1 | . | TGCAGTGCTAGGACGGGGTGGGGGGAGCTGTTTTTT | CSARTGWGELFF
. | TRBJ1-1 | TRBV28 | . | TGTGCCAGCAATGAGGACACTGAAGCTTTCTTT | CASNEDTEAFF
. | TRBJ1-2 | TRBV10-3 | . | TGTGCCAGCAGTTTGTCCCAGGTCGAGGGCTACACCTTC | CASSLSQVEGYTF
. | TRBJ2-2 | TRBV5-1 | . | TGCGCCAGCAGCCAGAGTCATGGATGGACCGGGGAGCTGTTTTTT | CASSQSHGWTGELFF
. | TRBJ1-1 | TRBV5-1 | many | TGCGCCAGCAGCTTGGGGGCCAGTACTGAAGCTTTCTTT | CASSLGASTEAFF
. | TRBJ1-2 | TRBV7-6 | . | TGCGCCAGCAGCTCGACTCCCTTTGGCAGTATCAGTCGTGGCTACACCTTC | CASSSTPFGSISRGYTF
. | TRBJ1-6 | TRBV4-1 | many | TGCGCCAGCAGCCAAGGAAAGGGCTTGTTGCCGGGACCCCTCCACTTT | CASSQGKGLLPGPLHF
. | TRBJ1-1 | TRBV6-1 | many | TGTGCCAGCAGCGGGGGACTACTAGCGGGTAACACTGAAGCTTTCTTT | CASSGGLLAGNTEAFF
. | TRBJ1-2 | TRBV5-4 | once | TGTGCCAGCAGCTCCACCCTGATCGGTAACTATGGCTACACCTTC | CASSSTLIGNYGYTF
. | TRBJ1-5 | TRBV28 | few | TGTGCCAGCAACTCGGCGAATCAGCCCCAGCATTTT | CASNSANQPQHF
. | TRBJ2-7 | TRBV28 | . | TGTGCCAGCAGAGGTGGGTTTTACGAGCAGTACTTC | CASRGGFYEQYF
. | TRBJ1-5 | TRBV28 | . | TGTGCCAGCACGCTATCGGGGGAGGGCACTCAGCCCCAGCATTTT | CASTLSGEGTQPQHF